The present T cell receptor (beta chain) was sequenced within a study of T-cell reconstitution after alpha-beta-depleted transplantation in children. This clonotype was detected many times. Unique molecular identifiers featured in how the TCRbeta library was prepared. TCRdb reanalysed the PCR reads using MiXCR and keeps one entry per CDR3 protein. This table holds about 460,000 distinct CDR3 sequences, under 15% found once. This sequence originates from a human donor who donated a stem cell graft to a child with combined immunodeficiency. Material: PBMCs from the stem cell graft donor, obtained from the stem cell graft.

CDR3 sequence (DNA): TGTGCCACCTGTGCAGGGGATGAGCAGTTCTTC. Its protein is CATCAGDEQFF. The V gene is TRBV28, the J gene TRBJ2-1, with a tentative D call TRBD1 (6 bases). This CDR3 contains 11 residues. CDR1 and CDR2 (germline): MDHEN, SYDVKM. Deletions cut 10 bases from V and 8 bases from J, with 12 bases between.